The present T cell receptor beta chain was sequenced within a study of blood T cell repertoires in COVID-19 (dated by TCRdb to about 2020). For the study in its entirety: The collaborator samples originated in the United States, Italy and Spain and spanned the acute and convalescent phases of COVID-19. Samples were obtained from the ongoing ImmuneRACE study (first 160 participants) and from about 1,300 subjects provided by 6 global collaborators. Nearly every sample came with metadata listing a de-identified subject ID, COVID-19 status, age in years and sex. The repertoires were released in a freely available public database intended as a resource for research on the immune response to SARS-CoV-2. HLA class I and class II types, where available, came from metadata supplied by the sample provider rather than from assay-based typing. The material from the prospective study consisted of cDNA or gDNA derived from T cells, B-cell-depleted T cells, or PBMCs. Subjects who had been exposed to COVID-19, were actively infected with it, or had recovered from it provided the deeply sampled blood TCRbeta repertoires that made up the dataset.

Findings and caveats that apply to the study as a whole: The quantity of clinical and demographic metadata differed by source and by participant and was supplied without curation.

TCRbeta CDR3 regions were amplified from genomic DNA by means of the immunoSEQ Assay, a bias-controlled multiplex PCR. The paper's data handling went like this. Within the assay, amplification of reference gene primers was used to estimate how many nucleated cells each sample contained. Sequence reads were collapsed and filtered to measure the absolute abundance of every unique TCRbeta CDR3 rearrangement. For each sample, productive Simpson clonality was calculated as the square root of Simpson's diversity index over productive rearrangements. TCRdb re-hosts the immuneACCESS table, in-frame sequences only. Its copies lack some clones; in the studies checked, an unresolved V gene accounts for under half of them, and the cause for the rest is not known. For V, J and clone size, that table is used; D and trimming come from the DNA. This sample is represented by some 350,000 clones; around 89% of them were singletons. The top ten hold 1% of the sample.

Comments on this clone: What antigen it recognizes has not been identified. No quality values exist for individual bases; no much larger clone is one base distant.

The germline V and J ends show losses of 2 bases and 4 bases respectively, and no gene match explains 7 bases of the junction. The germline V gene sets CDR1 to KGHDR and CDR2 to SFDVKD. Its CDR3 holds 16 amino acids, cysteine through phenylalanine. Only CDR3 DNA is held: 48 bases, read in frame from base 1. Enrolling through a virtual design, the prospective study's participants ranged in age from roughly 18 to 89 years and lived across about two dozen United States geographic areas. In the prospective study, participants were assigned to cohorts based on the clinical history participants reported in a screening survey and a study questionnaire. Recovered participants in ImmuneRACE Cohort 3 were defined as having two consecutive negative NP/OP PCR tests, clearance from a healthcare professional, or resolution of symptoms. Each participant in the prospective study had whole blood, serum and a nasopharyngeal or oropharyngeal swab collected by mobile phlebotomists. Additional blood draws and questionnaires over an approximately two-month period could optionally be provided by prospective study participants. Blood samples from the prospective study were shipped frozen or at room temperature prior to DNA extraction.

This TCR was recovered from a man between 18 and 35 years old who had recovered from COVID-19. The chain is made from TRBV24-1 and TRBJ1-2; TRBD1 aligns with 9 central bases. What was sequenced was PBMCs or T cells enriched from blood (not recorded which). The CDR3 loop reads CATSDSLPGQGYGYTF. The base sequence is TGTGCCACCAGTGATTCCCTACCGGGACAGGGCTATGGCTACACCTTC.